These 4 T cell receptor beta chains were sequenced from one sample in a study of post-analysis software for immune sequencing data. General observations from the study: Five TRBV segments, including TRBV5-6, TRBV5-1 and TRBV20-1, were more frequent in patients than controls.

Presence of unique molecular identifiers characterized the TCR beta cDNA libraries. TCRdb redid the calling of the PCR reads with MiXCR, one entry per CDR3 protein. The repertoire consists of 820,000 or so distinct CDR3 sequences, with around 53% occurring once and the leading ten covering approximately 4.2%. These receptors have no identified antigens. Sequencing was carried out using blood. These receptor sequences come from a girl aged 10-17 years with multiple sclerosis.

The J gene is TRBJ2-7, the V gene TRBV7-3; the match to TRBD2 covers 8 bases. The last part of the DNA fits TRBJ2-5 better; the J call may be wrong. This CDR3 is built from 13 residues. Germline V gives CDR1 SGHTA, CDR2 FQGTGA. The CDR3: CASSPGGVETQYF. The CDR3 bases are TGTGCCAGCAGCCCGGGAGGGGTCGAGACCCAGTACTTC.

A word on this clonotype: A much larger clone differs by one base, so this may be a read error. This chain connects TRBV10-3 to TRBJ2-7; D gene uncertain. V dropped 0 bases and J dropped 5 bases, with 5 bases sitting between them. In germline, CDR1 is ENHRY, CDR2 SYGVKD. CDR3 length: 12 residues. CDR3 loop: CAISESSHEQYF. DNA for the CDR3: TGTGCCATCAGTGAGTCGAGCCACGAGCAGTACTTC.

The genes are TRBV29-1 and TRBJ2-1, with D possibly TRBD1 on 5 matching bases. This CDR3 has 12 residues. Germline V gene lookup returns CDR1 SQVTM and CDR2 ANQGSEA. CDR3 coding DNA: TGCGCAGGGTGTATATCCTACAATGAGCAGTTCTTC. This sequence encodes CAGCISYNEQFF.

The CDR3 loop reads CASSPGLGGADTQYF. The CDR3 DNA follows: TGTGCCAGCAGCCCGGGACTAGGAGGGGCAGATACGCAGTATTTT. The rearrangement links TRBV7-3 to TRBJ2-3, with 8 bases matching TRBD2. The CDR3 has 15 residues. The germline V gene has CDR1 SGHTA and CDR2 FQGTGA. Trimming cost V 5 bases and J 4 bases; bases outside gene matches: 8.